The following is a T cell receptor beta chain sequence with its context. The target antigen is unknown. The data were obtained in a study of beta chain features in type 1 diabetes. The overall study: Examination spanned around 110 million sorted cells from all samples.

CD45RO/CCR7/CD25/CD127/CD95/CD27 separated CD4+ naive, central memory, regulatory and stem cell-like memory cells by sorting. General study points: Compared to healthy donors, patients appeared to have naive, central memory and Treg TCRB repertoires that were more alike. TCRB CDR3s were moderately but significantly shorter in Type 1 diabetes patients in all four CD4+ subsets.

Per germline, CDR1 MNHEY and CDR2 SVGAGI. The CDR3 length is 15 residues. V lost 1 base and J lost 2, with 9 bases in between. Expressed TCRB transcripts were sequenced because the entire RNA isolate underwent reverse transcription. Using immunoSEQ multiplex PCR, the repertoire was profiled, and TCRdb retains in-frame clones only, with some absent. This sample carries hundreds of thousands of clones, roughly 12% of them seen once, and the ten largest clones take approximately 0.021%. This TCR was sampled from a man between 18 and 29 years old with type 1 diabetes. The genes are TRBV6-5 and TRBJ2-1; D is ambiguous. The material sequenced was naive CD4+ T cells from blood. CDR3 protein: CASSYFYSTYNEQFF. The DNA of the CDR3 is TGTGCCAGCAGTTACTTTTATAGTACCTACAATGAGCAGTTCTTC.